This TCR beta chain comes out of a study of identical twins. Study outcomes and limitations: The models systematically underestimated how much out-of-frame TCR alpha was shared in monozygotic twins.

V was pared by 6 bases and J by 4 bases, with 11 bases of the junction left unmatched. The CDR3 consists of 16 residues. Per the germline V gene, CDR1 is MNHNS and CDR2 is SASEGT. Using its own MiXCR run on the 5' RACE reads, TCRdb lists one record per CDR3 protein. The table records roughly 240,000 distinct CDR3 sequences, 5.5% to 7% of them present only once. At least ten counts were recorded for this clonotype. Its antigen remains unidentified. The same specimen was also included in a second study, on yellow fever vaccine responses in identical twins. That work contributes: Twins' vaccine T cell responses were reported to seem partly convergent and partly personalized.

This TCR came from a woman between 18 and 29 years old in good health. What was sequenced was memory (CD45RO+) T cells sorted from blood. The V call is TRBV6-1, the J call TRBJ1-1; 10 bases align to TRBD1. CDR3 region: CASRTDPTGGITEAFF. The CDR3 nucleotides read TGTGCCAGCAGGACGGACCCGACAGGGGGCATCACTGAAGCTTTCTTT.